This T cell receptor beta chain came from a study of identical twins' blood T cells. TCRdb analysed the 5' RACE reads with MiXCR anew, one entry per CDR3 protein. The sample holds 400,000 or so distinct CDR3 sequences; about 28% are singletons and the top ten take more than 5.5%. Germline values: CDR1 SEHNR, CDR2 FQNEAQ (reference sequence). The CDR3 length is 11 residues. Trimming took off 2 bases at V and 10 bases at J, with 6 bases between the two ends. As for this clonotype: This likely comes from a read error, as the CDR3 has no conserved phenylalanine or tryptophan at its end.

This chain joins TRBV7-9 and TRBJ2-1; D is unclear. This TCR was sampled from a woman between 18 and 50 years old in good health. Sequenced sample: PBMCs. The CDR3 DNA sequence: TGTGCCAGCAGCTTAATCCGAGAGCAGTTCCTC. Amino acid sequence: CASSLIREQFL.